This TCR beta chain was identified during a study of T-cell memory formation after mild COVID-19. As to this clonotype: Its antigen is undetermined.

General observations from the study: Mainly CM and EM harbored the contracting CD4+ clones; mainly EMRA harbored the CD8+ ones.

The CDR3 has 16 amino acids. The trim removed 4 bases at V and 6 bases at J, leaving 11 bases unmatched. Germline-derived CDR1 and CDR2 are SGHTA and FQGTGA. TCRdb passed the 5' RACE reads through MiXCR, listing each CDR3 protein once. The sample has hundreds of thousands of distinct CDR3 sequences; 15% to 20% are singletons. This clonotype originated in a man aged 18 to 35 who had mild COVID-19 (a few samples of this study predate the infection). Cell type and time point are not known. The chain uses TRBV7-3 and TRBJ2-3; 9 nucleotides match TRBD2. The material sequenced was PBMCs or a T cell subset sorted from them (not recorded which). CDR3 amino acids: CASSSVGAGGHDTQYF. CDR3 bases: TGTGCCAGCAGCTCCGTTGGGGCGGGGGGGCACGATACGCAGTATTTT.